The T cell receptor (beta chain) described here comes from a study of cytotoxic CD8 clonotypes in ibrutinib-treated CLL. Study background: In all, about a dozen patients were relapsed/refractory, some 14 were treatment-naive and 17 to 18 were IGHV unmutated. Productive templates per sample averaged 255,043; productive rearrangements, approximately 96,000.

As for this clone: The antigen is undetermined.

Using immunoSEQ multiplex PCR, the repertoire was profiled, and TCRdb retains in-frame clones only, with some absent. The data show fewer than 25,000 clones, with approximately 72% seen just once and about 10% held by the top ten. Trimming took off 9 bases at V and 0 bases at J, with 16 bases between the two ends. This CDR3 region has 15 residues. Germline V CDR1 and CDR2: LNHDA, SQIVND (reference sequence). General study results and limits: Public clonotypes, found uncommonly, either contracted or stayed stable on treatment. Baseline levels were approached again at progression, after clonality had risen at ibrutinib response.

The source of this sequence is a human donor with chronic lymphocytic leukemia. The genes are TRBV19 and TRBJ2-3; TRBD1 or TRBD2 may be the D gene (5 bases each). The material was PBMCs, obtained before ibrutinib treatment. Here the CDR3 reads CASGAARPSTDTQYF. The CDR3 DNA follows: TGTGCCAGCGGGGCGGCGAGGCCTAGCACAGATACGCAGTATTTT.